The 11 T cell receptor beta chains below were found in one sample sequenced in a study of T cell responses to AZD1222 COVID-19 vaccine (dated by TCRdb to the early 2020s). Library preparation used the immunoSEQ multiplex PCR assay. Here the immuneACCESS table is served through TCRdb, limited to in-frame sequences with V and J called. Missing clones are a known gap in these copies; in checked studies unresolved V genes cover under half, and the rest lacks a known reason. This sample has 110,000 or so clones in its table, and 86% of those were observed once. The top ten clonotypes cover roughly 3.1% of the sample. Explained via the paper, the time point label denotes: about 28 days (+/-7) after the second vaccine dose. Sequenced here: peripheral blood, sampled 28 days after the second AZD1222 dose. Source of these receptors: an adult who received the AZD1222 COVID-19 vaccine.

The CDR3 sequence: CASSGSRGYYGYTF. As DNA, the CDR3 is TGTGCCAGCTCAGGGTCCAGAGGTTACTATGGCTACACCTTC. This chain joins TRBV18 and TRBJ1-2; no firm D call. CDR1 KGHSH and CDR2 LQKENI come from the germline V gene. The V end lost 5 bases, the J end lost 3 bases, and 13 bases lay between the germline ends. The CDR3 contains 14 residues.

The chain uses TRBV11-2 and TRBJ1-1; D possibly corresponds to TRBD1 (5 bases). CDR3 length: 14 residues. CDR1 and CDR2 from the germline V gene are SGHAT and FQNNGV. Trimming took off 6 bases at V and 3 bases at J, with 14 bases between the two ends. The CDR3 nucleotides read TGTGCCAGCAGTTCCGCGCAGGGTGACACTGAAGCTTTCTTT. It encodes CASSSAQGDTEAFF.

This chain joins TRBV3-1 (or the pseudogene TRBV3-2) and TRBJ1-2; TRBD1 aligns across 9 bases. The V segment lost 6 bases and the J segment 8 bases; nucleotides outside the gene matches: 4. CDR1 is LGHDT and CDR2 is YNNKEL in the germline V gene (reference sequence). The CDR3 length is 12 residues. The CDR3 DNA is TGTGCCAGCAGGGGGACAGGGTTGGGCTACACCTTC. Its protein product is CASRGTGLGYTF.

This chain connects TRBV5-1 to TRBJ2-1, with TRBD2 identical over 7 bases. The CDR3 covers 14 residues. Looked up from germline, CDR1 is SGHRS and CDR2 is YFSETQ. The ends lost 4 bases at V and 7 bases at J; junction bases unmatched: 8. The CDR3, as DNA: TGCGCCAGCAGCGGTACTAGCGCCCTAAATGAGCAGTTCTTC. Translation gives CASSGTSALNEQFF. Supplemented by reference TRBV5-1 and TRBJ2-1, the full variable domain reads KAGVTQTPRYLIKTRGQQVTLSCSPISGHRSVSWYQQTPGQGLQFLFEYFSETQRNKGNFPGRFSGRQFSNSRSEMNVSTLELGDSALYLCASSGTSALNEQFFGPGTRLTVL.

The CDR3 sequence is CASSLRGAVTDTQYF. As DNA, the CDR3 is TGCGCCAGCAGCCTTCGGGGGGCGGTAACAGATACGCAGTATTTT. V gene TRBV4-3 combines with J gene TRBJ2-3; possibly TRBD2 for D (7 bases). V was cut by 4 bases and J by 3 bases, with 14 bases left in between. The CDR3 has 15 amino acids. The germline CDR1 and CDR2 sequences are LGHNA and YSLEER.

The J gene is TRBJ1-6, the V gene TRBV27; D gene unclear. The length of the CDR3 is 14 residues. The V and J ends lost 0 bases and 10 bases respectively, with 10 bases between them. CDR1 MNHEY and CDR2 SMNVEV come from the germline V gene (reference sequence). The CDR3 coding sequence is TGTGCCAGCAGTTTATCCGGTTTGGGATCACCCCTCCACTTT. This codes for CASSLSGLGSPLHF.

The rearrangement uses TRBV6-4 and TRBJ2-2; D might be TRBD1 (6 bases). Trimming took 3 bases from V and 4 from J, leaving 12 bases between them. The germline V gene encodes CDR1 MRHNA and CDR2 SNTAGT. This CDR3 is built from 15 residues. The CDR3, as DNA: TGTGCCAGCAGTGATCACAGGGAAGCCACCGGGGAGCTGTTTTTT. As protein: CASSDHREATGELFF.

CDR3 loop: CASSHANSPEGYTF. The CDR3 nucleotides read TGTGCCAGCAGCCACGCTAACTCCCCTGAGGGCTACACCTTC. The chain recombines TRBV3-1 (or the pseudogene TRBV3-2) with TRBJ1-2, with D unresolved. The germline V and J ends were trimmed by 3 bases and 8 bases, with 16 bases remaining between them. Germline-derived CDR1 and CDR2 are LGHDT and YNNKEL (reference sequence). The CDR3 totals 14 residues.

The rearrangement uses TRBV4-3 and TRBJ2-7, with D uncertain. With 4 bases removed from V and 2 bases from J, the gap between germline ends came to 12 bases. In germline, CDR1 is LGHNA, CDR2 YSLEER. The CDR3 loop spans 14 amino acids. CDR3 residues: CASSLTTYAYEQYF. Here the CDR3 DNA reads TGCGCCAGCAGCCTTACGACTTACGCCTACGAGCAGTACTTC.

The gene calls are TRBV30 and TRBJ2-7; possibly TRBD2 for D (6 bases). The V end was cut by 1 base, the J end by 2 bases, with 9 bases between. There are 13 residues in the CDR3. The germline V gene has CDR1 GTSNPN and CDR2 SVGIG (reference sequence). CDR3 nucleotide sequence: TGTGCCTGGAGTGCGGGAGTTCCCTACGAGCAGTACTTC. It translates to CAWSAGVPYEQYF. The variable domain in full, completed from reference TRBV30 and TRBJ2-7, reads SQTIHQWPATLVQPVGSPLSLECTVEGTSNPNLYWYRQAAGRGLQLLFYSVGIGQISSEVPQNLSASRPQDRQFILSSKKLLLSDSGFYLCAWSAGVPYEQYFGPGTRLTVT.

This clone was seen only once. The chain joins TRBV27 to TRBJ2-3, with 8 bases identical to TRBD2. The CDR3 totals 12 residues. The V segment lost 8 bases and the J segment 6 bases; nucleotides outside the gene matches: 4. Germline CDR1 and CDR2: MNHEY and SMNVEV (reference sequence). The CDR3 DNA reads as TGTGCCAGCGGGACTAGTTTCGATACGCAGTATTTT. This codes for CASGTSFDTQYF.